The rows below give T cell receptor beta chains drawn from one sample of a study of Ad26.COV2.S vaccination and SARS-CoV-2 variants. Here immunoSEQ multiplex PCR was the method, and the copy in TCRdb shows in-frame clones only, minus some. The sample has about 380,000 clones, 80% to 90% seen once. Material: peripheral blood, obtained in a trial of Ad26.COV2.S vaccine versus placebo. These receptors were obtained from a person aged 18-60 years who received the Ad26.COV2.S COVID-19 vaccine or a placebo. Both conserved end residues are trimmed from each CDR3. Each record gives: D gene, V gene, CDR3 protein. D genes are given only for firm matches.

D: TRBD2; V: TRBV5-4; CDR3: ASSSSLAGGYEQY
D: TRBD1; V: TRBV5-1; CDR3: ASSSPDRGSYGYT
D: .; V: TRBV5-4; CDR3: ASSSLRERDTEAF
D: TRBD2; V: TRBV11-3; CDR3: ASSLGANSGGHQETQY
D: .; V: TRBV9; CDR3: ASSRDGIRETQY
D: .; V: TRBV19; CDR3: ASSRLSTESPLH
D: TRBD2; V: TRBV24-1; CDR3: ATSDVLAGDTQY
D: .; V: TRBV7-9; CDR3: ASSPRASSTDTQY
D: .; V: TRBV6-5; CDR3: ATGSGDQPQH
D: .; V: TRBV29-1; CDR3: SVGEDTEAF
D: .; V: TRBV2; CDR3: ASKASVNTGELF
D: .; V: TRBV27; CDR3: ASSSVTEPFSYEQY
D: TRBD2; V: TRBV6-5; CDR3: ASSYSAGGIYEQY
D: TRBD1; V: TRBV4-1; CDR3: ASSQQTGGVFEQY
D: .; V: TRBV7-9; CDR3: ASSLTF
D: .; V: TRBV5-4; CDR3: ASSLMGIDGELF
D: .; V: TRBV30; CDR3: AWSAFRDFQETQY
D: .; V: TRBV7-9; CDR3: ASSSYLPSAEAF
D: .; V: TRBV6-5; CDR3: ASSSGRTEAF
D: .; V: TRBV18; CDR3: ASSPRRTDKIYQPQH
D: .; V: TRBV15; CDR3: ATSRETPRRKLF
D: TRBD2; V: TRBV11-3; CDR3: ASSLGVSSGVDEQF